This entry features one T cell receptor beta chain sequence. This record comes from a study of blood T cell repertoires in COVID-19. Overall study context: Both acute and convalescent COVID-19 samples were obtained from the United States, Italy and Spain. The cDNA or gDNA used as material had been derived from T cells, B-cell-depleted T cells, or PBMCs.

Individuals drawn from 24 US areas were roughly 18 to 95 years old. In germline, CDR1 is SGHDT, CDR2 YYEEEE. J gave up 0 bases and V 3 bases, and 0 bases lay outside the gene matches. CDR3 length equals 14 residues. Per the original methods: Nucleated cell counts were estimated from reference gene primer amplification. Some clones are missing from TCRdb's copy, which holds only in-frame ones; the method was immunoSEQ multiplex PCR. V, J and clone size are those of that table, while D and trimming were read from the DNA. The table lists 140,000 to 150,000 clones, 88% of them singletons. V is TRBV5-6 and J is TRBJ1-1, with 9 bases matching TRBD1. The sample consisted of PBMCs or T cells enriched from blood (not recorded which). The source is a woman younger than 45 with acute COVID-19. The CDR3 coding sequence is TGTGCCAGCAGCTGGGACAGGGTGAACACTGAAGCTTTCTTT. Protein: CASSWDRVNTEAFF.